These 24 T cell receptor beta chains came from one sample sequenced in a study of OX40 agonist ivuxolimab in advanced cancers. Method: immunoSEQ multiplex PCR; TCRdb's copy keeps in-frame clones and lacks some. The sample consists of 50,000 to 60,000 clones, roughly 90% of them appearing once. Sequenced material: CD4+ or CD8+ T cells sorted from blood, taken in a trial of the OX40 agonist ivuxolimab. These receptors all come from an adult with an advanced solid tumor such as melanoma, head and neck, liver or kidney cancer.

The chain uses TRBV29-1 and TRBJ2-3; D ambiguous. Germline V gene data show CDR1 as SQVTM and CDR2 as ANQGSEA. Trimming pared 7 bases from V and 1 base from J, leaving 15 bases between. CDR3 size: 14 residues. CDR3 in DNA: TGCAGCGCCGGATTAGGAACCGGCACAGATACGCAGTATTTT. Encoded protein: CSAGLGTGTDTQYF.

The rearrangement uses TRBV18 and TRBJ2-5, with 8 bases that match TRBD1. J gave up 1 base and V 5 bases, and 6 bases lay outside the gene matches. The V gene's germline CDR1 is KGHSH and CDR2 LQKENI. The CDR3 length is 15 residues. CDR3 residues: CASSFGQGAQETQYF. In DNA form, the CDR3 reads TGTGCCAGCTCATTTGGACAGGGAGCCCAAGAGACCCAGTACTTC.

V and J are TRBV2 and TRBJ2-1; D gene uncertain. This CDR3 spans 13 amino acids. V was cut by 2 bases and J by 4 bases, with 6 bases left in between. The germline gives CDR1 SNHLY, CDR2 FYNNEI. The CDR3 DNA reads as TGTGCCAGCAGTGAATTAAGTTACAATGAGCAGTTCTTC. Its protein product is CASSELSYNEQFF.

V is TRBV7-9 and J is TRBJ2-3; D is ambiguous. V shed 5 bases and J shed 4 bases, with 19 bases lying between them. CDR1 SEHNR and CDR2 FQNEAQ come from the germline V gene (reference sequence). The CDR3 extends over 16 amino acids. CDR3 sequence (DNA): TGTGCCAGCAGCCCTGACTTCCCGGCGGCCGCAGATACGCAGTATTTT. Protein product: CASSPDFPAAADTQYF.

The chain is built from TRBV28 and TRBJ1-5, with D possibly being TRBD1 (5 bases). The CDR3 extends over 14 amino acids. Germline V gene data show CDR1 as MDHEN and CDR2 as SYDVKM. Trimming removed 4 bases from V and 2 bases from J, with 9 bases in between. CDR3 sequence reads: CASSSRARNQPQHF. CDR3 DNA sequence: TGTGCCAGCAGTTCCAGGGCCCGCAATCAGCCCCAGCATTTT.

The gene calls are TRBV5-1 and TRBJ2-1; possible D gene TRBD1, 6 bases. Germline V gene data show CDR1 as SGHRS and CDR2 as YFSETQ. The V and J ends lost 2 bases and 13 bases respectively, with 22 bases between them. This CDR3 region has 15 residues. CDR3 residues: CASSFEDSRYSSQFF. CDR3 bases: TGCGCCAGCAGCTTCGAGGACAGCCGATATTCAAGCCAGTTCTTC.

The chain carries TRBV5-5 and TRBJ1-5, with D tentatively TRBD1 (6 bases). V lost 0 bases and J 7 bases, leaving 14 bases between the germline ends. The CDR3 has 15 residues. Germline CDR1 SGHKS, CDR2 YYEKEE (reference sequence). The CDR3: CASSLAQGGQQPQHF. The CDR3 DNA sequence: TGTGCCAGCAGCTTGGCACAGGGAGGGCAACAGCCCCAGCATTTT.

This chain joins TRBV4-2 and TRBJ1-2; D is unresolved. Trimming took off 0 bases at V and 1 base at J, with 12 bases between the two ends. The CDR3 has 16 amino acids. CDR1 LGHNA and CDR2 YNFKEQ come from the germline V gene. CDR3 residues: CASSQEGPGYNYGYTF. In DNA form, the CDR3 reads TGTGCCAGCAGCCAAGAAGGGCCAGGCTATAACTATGGCTACACCTTC.

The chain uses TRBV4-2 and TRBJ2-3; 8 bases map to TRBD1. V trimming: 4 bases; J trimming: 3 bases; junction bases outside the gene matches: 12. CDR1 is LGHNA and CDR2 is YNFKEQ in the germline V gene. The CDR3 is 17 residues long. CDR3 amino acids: CASSPTPGTGHTDTQYF. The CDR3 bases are TGTGCCAGCAGCCCGACCCCGGGGACAGGACATACAGATACGCAGTATTTT.

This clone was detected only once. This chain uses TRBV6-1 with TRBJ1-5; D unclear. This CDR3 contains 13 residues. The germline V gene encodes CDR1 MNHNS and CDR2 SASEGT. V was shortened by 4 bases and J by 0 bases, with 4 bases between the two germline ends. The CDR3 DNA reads TGTGCCAGCAGTGCAGCTAGCAATCAGCCCCAGCATTTT. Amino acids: CASSAASNQPQHF.

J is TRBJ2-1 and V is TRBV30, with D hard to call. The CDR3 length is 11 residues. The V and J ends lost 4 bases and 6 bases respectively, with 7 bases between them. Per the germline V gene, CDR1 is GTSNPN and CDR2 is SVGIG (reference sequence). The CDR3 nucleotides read TGTGCCTGGATAGGGCCCAATGAGCAGTTCTTC. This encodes CAWIGPNEQFF.

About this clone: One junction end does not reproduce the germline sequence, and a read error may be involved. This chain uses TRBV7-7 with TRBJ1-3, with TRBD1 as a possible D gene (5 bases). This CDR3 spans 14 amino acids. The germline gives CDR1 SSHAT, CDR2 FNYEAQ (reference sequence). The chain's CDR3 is CASSAGTSGNTIYF. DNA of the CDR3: TGTGCTAGCAGCGCCGGGACCTCTGGAAACACCATATATTTT.

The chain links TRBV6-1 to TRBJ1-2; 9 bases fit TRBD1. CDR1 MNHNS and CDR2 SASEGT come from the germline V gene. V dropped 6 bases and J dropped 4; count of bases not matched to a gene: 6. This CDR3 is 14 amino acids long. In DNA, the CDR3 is TGTGCCAGCAGCTGGACAGGGGTTTCCTATGGCTACACCTTC. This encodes CASSWTGVSYGYTF.

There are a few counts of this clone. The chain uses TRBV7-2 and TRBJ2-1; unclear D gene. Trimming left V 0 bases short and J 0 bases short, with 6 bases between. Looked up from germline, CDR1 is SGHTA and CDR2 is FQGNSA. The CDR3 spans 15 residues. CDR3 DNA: TGTGCCAGCAGCTTAGCGGGGTACTCCTACAATGAGCAGTTCTTC. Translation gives CASSLAGYSYNEQFF. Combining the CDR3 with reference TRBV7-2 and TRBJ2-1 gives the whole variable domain GAGVSQSPSNKVTEKGKDVELRCDPISGHTALYWYRQSLGQGLEFLIYFQGNSAPDKSGLPSDRFSAERTGGSVSTLTIQRTQQEDSAVYLCASSLAGYSYNEQFFGPGTRLTVL.

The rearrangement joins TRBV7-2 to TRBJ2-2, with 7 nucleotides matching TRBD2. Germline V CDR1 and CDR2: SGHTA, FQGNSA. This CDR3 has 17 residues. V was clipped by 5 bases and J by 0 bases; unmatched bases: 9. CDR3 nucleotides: TGTGCCAGCAGCAAGCCCCGGGGACTACCGAACACCGGGGAGCTGTTTTTT. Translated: CASSKPRGLPNTGELFF.

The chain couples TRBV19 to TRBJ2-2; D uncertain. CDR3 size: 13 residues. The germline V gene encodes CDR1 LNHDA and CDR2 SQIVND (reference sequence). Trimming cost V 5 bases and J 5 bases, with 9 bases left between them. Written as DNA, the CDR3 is TGTGCCAGTAGTTCCAGGAGAACCGGGGAGCTGTTTTTT. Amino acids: CASSSRRTGELFF. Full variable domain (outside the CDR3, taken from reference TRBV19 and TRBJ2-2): DGGITQSPKYLFRKEGQNVTLSCEQNLNHDAMYWYRQDPGQGLRLIYYSQIVNDFQKGDIAEGYSVSREKKESFPLTVTSAQKNPTAFYLCASSSRRTGELFFGEGSRLTVL.

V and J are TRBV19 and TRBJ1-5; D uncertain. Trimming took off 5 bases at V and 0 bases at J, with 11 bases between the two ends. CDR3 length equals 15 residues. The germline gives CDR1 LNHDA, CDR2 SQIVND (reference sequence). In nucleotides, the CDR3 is TGTGCCAGTAGTGACCAGGCTTATAGCAATCAGCCCCAGCATTTT. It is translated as CASSDQAYSNQPQHF.

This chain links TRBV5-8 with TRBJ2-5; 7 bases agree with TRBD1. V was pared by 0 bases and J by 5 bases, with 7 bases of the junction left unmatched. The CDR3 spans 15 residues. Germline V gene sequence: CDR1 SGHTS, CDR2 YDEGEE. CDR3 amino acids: CASSLGGDRVETQYF. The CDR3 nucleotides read TGTGCCAGCAGCTTGGGGGGCGACAGGGTTGAGACCCAGTACTTC.

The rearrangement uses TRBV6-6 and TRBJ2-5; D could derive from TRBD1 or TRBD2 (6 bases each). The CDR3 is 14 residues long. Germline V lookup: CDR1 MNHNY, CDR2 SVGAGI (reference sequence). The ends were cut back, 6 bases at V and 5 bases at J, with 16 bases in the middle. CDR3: CASRRDTQEETQYF. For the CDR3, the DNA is TGTGCCAGCAGGCGGGACACCCAGGAGGAGACCCAGTACTTC.

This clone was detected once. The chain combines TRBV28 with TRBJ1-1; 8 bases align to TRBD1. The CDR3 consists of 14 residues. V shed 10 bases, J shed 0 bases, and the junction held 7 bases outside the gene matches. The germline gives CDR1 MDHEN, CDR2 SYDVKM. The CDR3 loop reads CATLTGVMNTEAFF. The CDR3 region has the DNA TGTGCCACCCTGACAGGGGTCATGAACACTGAAGCTTTCTTT.

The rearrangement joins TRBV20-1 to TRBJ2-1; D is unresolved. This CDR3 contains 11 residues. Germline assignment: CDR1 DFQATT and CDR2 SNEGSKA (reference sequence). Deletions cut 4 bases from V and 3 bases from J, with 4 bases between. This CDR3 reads CSAKDYNEQFF. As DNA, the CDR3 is TGCAGTGCTAAGGACTACAATGAGCAGTTCTTC.

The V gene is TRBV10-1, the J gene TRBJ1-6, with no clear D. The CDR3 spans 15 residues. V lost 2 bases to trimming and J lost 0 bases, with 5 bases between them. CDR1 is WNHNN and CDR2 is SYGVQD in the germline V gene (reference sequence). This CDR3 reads CASSETVSYNSPLHF. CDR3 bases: TGCGCCAGCAGTGAGACGGTCTCCTATAATTCACCCCTCCACTTT.

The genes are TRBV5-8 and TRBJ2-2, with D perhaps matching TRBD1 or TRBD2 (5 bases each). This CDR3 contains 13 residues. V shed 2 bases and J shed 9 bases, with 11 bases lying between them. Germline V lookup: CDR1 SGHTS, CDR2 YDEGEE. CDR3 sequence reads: CASSFEGSRELFF. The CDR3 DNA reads TGTGCCAGCAGCTTCGAGGGGTCCCGGGAGCTGTTTTTT. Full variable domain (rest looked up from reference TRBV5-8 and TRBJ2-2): EAGVTQSPTHLIKTRGQQATLRCSPISGHTSVYWYQQALGLGLQFLLWYDEGEERNRGNFPPRFSGRQFPNYSSELNVNALELEDSALYLCASSFEGSRELFFGEGSRLTVL.

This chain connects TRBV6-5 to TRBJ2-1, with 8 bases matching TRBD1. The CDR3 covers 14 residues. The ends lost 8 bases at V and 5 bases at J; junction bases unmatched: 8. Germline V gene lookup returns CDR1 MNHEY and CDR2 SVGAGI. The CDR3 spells CASFPTGADNEQFF. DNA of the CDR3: TGTGCCAGCTTCCCGACAGGGGCGGACAATGAGCAGTTCTTC.